This passage covers 3 T cell receptor beta chains from one sample sequenced in a study of CD8 T cells in Susac syndrome. Roughly 0.5 to 1 ug RNA was reverse transcribed with random hexamers. TCRdb ran MiXCR on the immunoSEQ multiplex PCR reads and lists one entry per CDR3 protein. The sample has 190,000 or so distinct CDR3 sequences, about 95% seen once. The sample consisted of CD4+ T cells from PBMCs. The receptors were sampled from a human donor with multiple sclerosis.

The V and J genes are TRBV4-2 and TRBJ2-5; maybe TRBD1 (5 bases). The ends were cut back, 1 base at V and 5 bases at J, with 11 bases in the middle. Germline values: CDR1 LGHNA, CDR2 YNFKEQ. There are 14 residues in the CDR3. The CDR3 DNA reads as TGTGCCAGCAGCCAAGGGGCAGGGAAGGAGACCCAGTACTTC. Translating it yields CASSQGAGKETQYF.

The V call is TRBV15, the J call TRBJ2-2; no firm D call. V lost 8 bases to trimming and J lost 0 bases, with 7 bases between them. CDR1 and CDR2 from the germline V gene are LNHNV and YYDKDF (reference sequence). The CDR3 runs to 13 residues. The chain's CDR3 is CATGQPNTGELFF. Written as DNA, the CDR3 is TGTGCCACCGGGCAGCCGAACACCGGGGAGCTGTTTTTT. Filled out from reference TRBV15 and TRBJ2-2, the complete variable domain reads DAMVIQNPRYQVTQFGKPVTLSCSQTLNHNVMYWYQQKSSQAPKLLFHYYDKDFNNEADTPDNFQSRRPNTSFCFLDIRSPGLGDTAMYLCATGQPNTGELFFGEGSRLTVL.

The chain couples TRBV20-1 to TRBJ2-1; D remains unclear. Trimming cost V 0 bases and J 6 bases, with 3 bases left between them. From germline, CDR1 is DFQATT and CDR2 SNEGSKA (reference sequence). The CDR3 is 11 amino acids. In DNA form, the CDR3 reads TGCAGTGCTAGAGACCCCAATGAGCAGTTCTTC. This codes for CSARDPNEQFF.